The next 18 T cell receptor beta chains were all read from a single sample in a study of OX40 agonist ivuxolimab in advanced cancers. Sequenced by immunoSEQ multiplex PCR; TCRdb stores in-frame clones only, minus some. Of tens of thousands of clones detected, 85% appear once; the ten largest clones hold just over 20%. The specimen was CD4+ or CD8+ T cells sorted from blood, collected in a trial of the OX40 agonist ivuxolimab. These receptors were obtained from an adult with an advanced solid tumor such as melanoma, head and neck, liver or kidney cancer.

CDR3 sequence: CASSEGYYGYTF. The CDR3 coding sequence is TGTGCCAGCAGTGAAGGGTACTATGGCTACACCTTC. The chain carries TRBV6-1 and TRBJ1-2, with D uncertain. The CDR3 covers 12 residues. Germline V CDR1 and CDR2: MNHNS, SASEGT. Trimming removed 1 base at V and 3 bases at J, with 3 bases between.

The chain couples TRBV6-1 to TRBJ1-2, with D unresolved. With 5 bases removed from V and 8 bases from J, the gap between germline ends came to 9 bases. Germline values: CDR1 MNHNS, CDR2 SASEGT. The CDR3 consists of 11 residues. As DNA, the CDR3 is TGTGCCAGCAGTTACGGTCAAGGCTACACCTTC. Protein: CASSYGQGYTF.

This chain links TRBV27 with TRBJ2-1, with D perhaps being TRBD1 or TRBD2 (6 bases each). V shed 9 bases and J shed 11 bases, with 11 bases lying between them. Germline lookup yields CDR1 MNHEY and CDR2 SMNVEV (reference sequence). This CDR3 contains 10 residues. In nucleotides, the CDR3 is TGTGCCAGTCGGGGGACAAAGCAGTTCTTC. Protein: CASRGTKQFF.

This clone was observed a single time. The CDR3, as DNA: TGCGCCAGCAGCTTCCTAGCGAGGGGACAGGAGAACACTGAAGCTTTCTTT. This sequence encodes CASSFLARGQENTEAFF. This chain uses TRBV5-1 with TRBJ1-1; 8 bases fit TRBD1. The germline gives CDR1 SGHRS, CDR2 YFSETQ. The CDR3 loop spans 17 amino acids. J gave up 1 base and V 2 bases, and 10 bases lay outside the gene matches. Combining the CDR3 with reference TRBV5-1 and TRBJ1-1 gives the whole variable domain KAGVTQTPRYLIKTRGQQVTLSCSPISGHRSVSWYQQTPGQGLQFLFEYFSETQRNKGNFPGRFSGRQFSNSRSEMNVSTLELGDSALYLCASSFLARGQENTEAFFGQGTRLTVV.

Regarding this clone: This same CDR3 is encoded by further DNA sequences in the sample. V and J are TRBV9 and TRBJ2-1, with D unclear. From germline, CDR1 is SGDLS and CDR2 YYNGEE. V lost 0 bases, J lost 10 bases, and 8 bases lay in between. The CDR3 contains 12 residues. The DNA of the CDR3 is TGTGCCAGCAGCGTAGGTGCAAACGAGCAGTTCTTC. This sequence encodes CASSVGANEQFF.

V and J are TRBV9 and TRBJ2-7; possible D gene TRBD2, 6 bases. This CDR3 is 15 amino acids long. The V end was cut by 0 bases, the J end by 0 bases, with 10 bases between. The germline V gene has CDR1 SGDLS and CDR2 YYNGEE. CDR3 sequence (DNA): TGTGCCAGCAGCGTAGATCCGGGGGACTCCTACGAGCAGTACTTC. Protein sequence: CASSVDPGDSYEQYF.

The chain couples TRBV27 to TRBJ2-3, with no clear D. The V and J ends lost 5 bases and 6 bases respectively, with 21 bases between them. Germline V gives CDR1 MNHEY, CDR2 SMNVEV (reference sequence). The CDR3 length is 16 residues. CDR3 sequence reads: CASSRPRRSPLDTQYF. DNA for the CDR3: TGTGCCAGCAGTCGGCCGAGGAGAAGCCCCTTGGATACGCAGTATTTT.

The V gene is TRBV7-6, the J gene TRBJ2-2; D may match TRBD1 or TRBD2 (7 bases each). Germline V gene sequence: CDR1 SGHVS, CDR2 FNYEAQ. V was shortened by 4 bases and J by 4 bases, with 10 bases between the two germline ends. The CDR3 is 14 residues long. The CDR3 is CASSSRGGTGELFF. Written as DNA, the CDR3 is TGTGCCAGCAGCTCCAGGGGGGGCACCGGGGAGCTGTTTTTT.

CDR3 nucleotides: TGCGCCAGCAGCGAGGGGGGAGAGACCCAGTACTTC. Protein product: CASSEGGETQYF. The chain employs TRBV4-1 and TRBJ2-5; D may correspond to TRBD1 or TRBD2 (6 bases each). The germline V and J ends were trimmed by 5 bases and 4 bases, with 8 bases remaining between them. Germline V CDR1 and CDR2: MGHRA, YSYEKL. The CDR3 covers 12 residues.

The chain joins TRBV6-1 to TRBJ2-1; D gene ambiguous. Germline CDR1 and CDR2: MNHNS and SASEGT. The CDR3 loop spans 13 amino acids. Trimming removed 10 bases at V and 5 bases at J, with 15 bases between. The CDR3: CATMSRHHNEQFF. CDR3 nucleotide sequence: TGTGCCACCATGTCCAGGCACCACAATGAGCAGTTCTTC.

CDR3 DNA sequence: TGTGCCAGCAGCTTAGTTGATGGTAATCAGCCCCAGCATTTT. It is translated as CASSLVDGNQPQHF. The V call is TRBV7-2, the J call TRBJ1-5; unclear D gene. Per the germline V gene, CDR1 is SGHTA and CDR2 is FQGNSA. Trimming removed 1 base from V and 4 bases from J, with 8 bases in between. The CDR3 totals 14 residues.

The chain recombines TRBV7-6 with TRBJ2-7; TRBD1 might be the D (6 bases). Germline V CDR1 and CDR2: SGHVS, FNYEAQ. CDR3 length: 14 residues. V shed 1 base and J shed 5 bases, with 12 bases lying between them. The CDR3 DNA reads as TGTGCCAGCAGCTTAGAGGCAGGGGCTGACGAGCAGTACTTC. As protein: CASSLEAGADEQYF.

The rearrangement links TRBV13 to TRBJ2-7; 9 bases match TRBD1. This CDR3 is 14 amino acids long. The germline gives CDR1 PRHDT, CDR2 FYEKMQ (reference sequence). Germline trimming cut 4 bases from V and 4 bases from J; bases unmatched to any gene: 5. This CDR3 is CASSSGQGGYEQYF. For the CDR3, the DNA is TGTGCCAGCAGCTCGGGACAGGGAGGATACGAGCAGTACTTC.

The chain uses TRBV11-2 and TRBJ1-6; weak D call: TRBD1 (5 bases). V gave up 0 bases and J gave up 5 bases, with 17 bases separating them. Germline V gives CDR1 SGHAT, CDR2 FQNNGV. The CDR3 loop spans 18 amino acids. This CDR3 is CASSLDSRGVLHNSPLHF. The CDR3 nucleotides read TGTGCCAGCAGCTTAGATAGTAGGGGTGTTCTTCATAATTCACCCCTCCACTTT.

The genes are TRBV7-3 and TRBJ2-1; tentative D call: TRBD1 (5 bases). With 1 base removed from V and 10 bases from J, the gap between germline ends came to 14 bases. The V gene's germline CDR1 is SGHTA and CDR2 FQGTGA. The length of the CDR3 is 14 residues. CDR3 DNA: TGTGCCAGCAGCTTAATCGGTGCAGGGCGCGAGCAGTTCTTC. Translation: CASSLIGAGREQFF.

This chain uses TRBV7-8 with TRBJ2-5, with D unclear. Germline V CDR1 and CDR2: SGHVS, FQNEAQ. The CDR3 has 11 amino acids. V was pared by 4 bases and J by 1 base, with 1 base between. CDR3 sequence (DNA): TGTGCCAGCAGCTCCCAAGAGACCCAGTACTTC. Translating it yields CASSSQETQYF.

The chain combines TRBV10-3 with TRBJ1-4, with no clear D. Trimming removed 2 bases at V and 8 bases at J, with 9 bases between. The CDR3 runs to 13 residues. Germline lookup yields CDR1 ENHRY and CDR2 SYGVKD. CDR3 nucleotides: TGTGCCATCAGTGAGGTTAGCAGGGAAAAACTGTTTTTT. Protein: CAISEVSREKLFF.

The rearrangement joins TRBV5-1 to TRBJ2-1; TRBD1 matches at 10 bases. V gave up 4 bases and J gave up 3 bases; unmatched junction bases: 4. Looked up from germline, CDR1 is SGHRS and CDR2 is YFSETQ. CDR3 length: 15 residues. The CDR3 region is CASSDGQGVYNEQFF. CDR3 DNA: TGCGCCAGCAGCGATGGACAGGGGGTCTACAATGAGCAGTTCTTC. Using reference TRBV5-1 and TRBJ2-1 for the parts outside the CDR3, the full variable domain is KAGVTQTPRYLIKTRGQQVTLSCSPISGHRSVSWYQQTPGQGLQFLFEYFSETQRNKGNFPGRFSGRQFSNSRSEMNVSTLELGDSALYLCASSDGQGVYNEQFFGPGTRLTVL.